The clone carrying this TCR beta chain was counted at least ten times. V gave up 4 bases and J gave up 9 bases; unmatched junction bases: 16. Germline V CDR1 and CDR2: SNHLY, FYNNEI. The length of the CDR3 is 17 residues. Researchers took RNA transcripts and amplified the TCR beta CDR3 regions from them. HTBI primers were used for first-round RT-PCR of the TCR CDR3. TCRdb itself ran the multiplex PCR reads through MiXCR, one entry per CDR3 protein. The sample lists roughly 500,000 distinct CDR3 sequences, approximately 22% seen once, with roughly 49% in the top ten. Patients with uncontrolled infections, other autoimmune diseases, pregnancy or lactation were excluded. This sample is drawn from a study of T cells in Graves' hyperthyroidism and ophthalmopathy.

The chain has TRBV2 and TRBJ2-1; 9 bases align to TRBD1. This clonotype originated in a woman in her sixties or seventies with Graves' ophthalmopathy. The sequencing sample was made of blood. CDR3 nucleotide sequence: TGTGCCAGCAGTGGTATTTCGTCGGGACAGGGAGGATTTGAGCAGTTCTTC. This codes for CASSGISSGQGGFEQFF.